This is a list of T cell receptor beta chains from one sample in a study of T cell responses to AZD1222 COVID-19 vaccine. Assay: immunoSEQ multiplex PCR; the TCRdb copy retains only in-frame clones and omits some. Of around 58,000 clones in the sample, roughly nine tenths were seen once. This specimen consisted of peripheral blood, obtained 28 days after the second AZD1222 dose. Receptors were obtained from an adult who received the AZD1222 COVID-19 vaccine. The CDR3 runs from the conserved cysteine through the conserved F or W. A D gene is named only where the DNA matches it firmly. Some rows have no size entry. The others give once, few or many, or a class for an expanded clone.

D gene,V gene,J gene,CDR3 length,clone size,CDR3 protein,CDR3 DNA
TRBD2,TRBV3-1/TRBV3-2,TRBJ2-2,16,-,CASSHGSAGGPGELFF,TGTGCCAGCAGCCACGGGTCGGCGGGAGGCCCGGGGGAGCTGTTTTTT
-,TRBV12-3/TRBV12-4,TRBJ1-5,12,-,CASSFGNQPQHF,TGTGCCAGCAGTTTCGGCAATCAGCCCCAGCATTTT
-,TRBV19,TRBJ1-2,13,-,CASSIDRIRGYTF,TGTGCCAGTAGTATAGACAGGATACGCGGCTACACCTTC
TRBD1,TRBV7-9,TRBJ1-3,14,-,CASSIRGIGDTIYF,TGTGCCAGCAGCATCAGGGGGATTGGGGACACCATATATTTT
TRBD1,TRBV19,TRBJ2-7,13,once,CASSRDREGEQYF,TGTGCCAGTAGTCGGGACAGGGAAGGCGAGCAGTACTTC
-,TRBV30,TRBJ1-4,14,-,CAWSQGLANEKLFF,TGTGCCTGGTCCCAGGGTCTCGCTAATGAAAAACTGTTTTTT
TRBD2,TRBV29-1,TRBJ2-3,18,-,CSVEFLAGATGYTDTQYF,TGCAGCGTTGAATTCTTAGCGGGAGCTACCGGGTACACAGATACGCAGTATTTT
TRBD1,TRBV2,TRBJ2-3,15,-,CASSATGGWADTQYF,TGTGCCAGCAGCGCTACAGGGGGCTGGGCAGATACGCAGTATTTT
-,TRBV28,TRBJ1-2,11,few,CASSYDTGYTF,TGTGCCAGCAGCTACGACACTGGCTACACCTTC
-,TRBV6-5,TRBJ2-4,14,-,CATKPGLSENIQYF,TGTGCCACTAAACCGGGATTATCGGAAAACATTCAGTACTTC
-,TRBV24-1,TRBJ2-7,13,once,CATSDPAFYEQYF,TGTGCCACCAGTGATCCCGCCTTCTACGAGCAGTACTTC
-,TRBV10-1,TRBJ2-7,13,-,CASKRGMLYEQYF,TGCGCCAGCAAGAGGGGGATGCTGTACGAGCAGTACTTC
-,TRBV19,TRBJ2-2,16,-,CASSGLGVSKSGELFF,TGTGCCAGTAGTGGACTGGGGGTTTCAAAGTCCGGGGAGCTGTTTTTT
TRBD2,TRBV24-1,TRBJ2-1,16,-,CATSDPRSGSYNEQFF,TGTGCCACCAGTGACCCTAGGAGCGGGAGCTACAATGAGCAGTTCTTC
-,TRBV28,TRBJ2-1,14,-,CASSAALPYNEQFF,TGTGCCAGCAGTGCAGCCTTACCCTACAATGAGCAGTTCTTC
-,TRBV24-1,TRBJ2-5,12,once,CATSDFGETQYF,TGTGCCACCAGTGATTTCGGGGAGACCCAGTACTTC
-,TRBV5-4,TRBJ1-4,15,once,CASSPVAGLTEKLFF,TGTGCCAGCAGCCCCGTCGCAGGACTCACTGAAAAACTGTTTTTT
TRBD2,TRBV5-1,TRBJ2-1,15,-,CASSLEAGAVDEQFF,TGCGCCAGCAGCTTGGAGGCGGGAGCGGTTGATGAGCAGTTCTTC
TRBD1,TRBV27,TRBJ1-6,14,-,CASRLNRGNSPLHF,TGTGCCAGCAGGCTAAACAGGGGTAATTCACCCCTCCACTTT
-,TRBV27,TRBJ2-1,18,-,CASSSPFVKRVIYNEQFF,TGTGCCAGCAGTTCCCCATTCGTTAAGCGCGTTATATACAATGAGCAGTTCTTC
TRBD1,TRBV24-1,TRBJ2-7,13,few,CATSQDRVGEQYF,TGTGCCACCAGTCAAGACAGGGTGGGGGAGCAGTACTTC
-,TRBV3-1/TRBV3-2,TRBJ1-3,15,-,CASSRPGAGGNTIYF,TGTGCCAGCAGTCGCCCCGGGGCGGGAGGAAACACCATATATTTT
-,TRBV19,TRBJ1-1,15,-,CASTNGPLQGNEAFF,TGTGCCAGTACCAACGGGCCTTTGCAGGGTAATGAAGCTTTCTTT
-,TRBV7-2,TRBJ1-6,13,-,CASSLGAGSPLHF,TGTGCCAGCAGCTTAGGCGCGGGATCACCCCTCCACTTT
TRBD1,TRBV6-1,TRBJ1-3,16,-,CASSGGQGGPGNTIYF,TGTGCCAGCAGTGGAGGACAGGGAGGGCCTGGAAACACCATATATTTT
TRBD1,TRBV6-5,TRBJ1-1,14,-,CASRRGQANTEAFF,TGTGCCAGCAGACGGGGACAGGCGAACACTGAAGCTTTCTTT
-,TRBV29-1,TRBJ2-1,14,once,CSVVPNSEADGQFF,TGCAGCGTTGTCCCCAACTCGGAGGCGGACGGGCAGTTCTTC
TRBD1,TRBV2,TRBJ1-5,18,-,CASSHPTGDRDGDQPQHF,TGTGCCAGCAGTCATCCTACTGGGGACAGGGACGGGGATCAGCCCCAGCATTTT
TRBD2,TRBV7-9,TRBJ2-7,16,-,CASSLGGLAANYEQYF,TGTGCCAGCAGCTTAGGGGGACTAGCGGCTAACTACGAGCAGTACTTC
TRBD2,TRBV7-8,TRBJ2-7,16,-,CASSFTGTSGDYEQYF,TGTGCCAGCAGCTTTACCGGGACTAGCGGAGACTACGAGCAGTACTTC
-,TRBV2,TRBJ2-7,12,-,CASSEDTYEQYF,TGTGCCAGCAGTGAAGACACCTACGAGCAGTACTTC
-,TRBV24-1,TRBJ2-3,14,-,CATSAPPSTDTQYF,TGTGCCACCAGTGCCCCCCCGAGCACAGATACGCAGTATTTT
TRBD1,TRBV19,TRBJ2-7,16,-,CASSKPGQGASYEQYF,TGTGCCAGTAGTAAACCGGGACAGGGGGCATCCTACGAGCAGTACTTC
TRBD1,TRBV18,TRBJ1-5,15,-,CASSPGTGDSQPQHF,TGTGCCAGCTCACCCGGGACAGGGGACAGTCAGCCCCAGCATTTT
-,TRBV19,TRBJ2-5,14,-,CASSSGREQETQYF,TGTGCCAGTAGTTCAGGACGGGAGCAAGAGACCCAGTACTTC
-,TRBV30,TRBJ1-6,14,-,CAWSVDFSNSPLHF,TGTGCCTGGAGTGTGGACTTTTCAAATTCACCCCTCCACTTT
TRBD2,TRBV24-1,TRBJ2-2,15,-,CATSDPRTSTGELFF,TGTGCCACCAGTGATCCCCGGACTAGTACCGGGGAGCTGTTTTTT
-,TRBV2,TRBJ1-2,13,-,CASRGGQVGGYTF,TGTGCCAGCAGGGGGGGACAAGTAGGAGGCTACACCTTC
TRBD2,TRBV5-4,TRBJ2-5,18,-,CASSLAPGLAGLSETQYF,TGTGCCAGCAGCTTGGCCCCGGGACTAGCGGGGTTGAGTGAGACCCAGTACTTC
-,TRBV11-3,TRBJ2-7,15,few,CASSLGPGEMYEQYF,TGTGCCAGCAGCTTAGGACCGGGAGAAATGTACGAGCAGTACTTC
TRBD2,TRBV5-6,TRBJ2-1,15,-,CASSFSTSGYNEQFF,TGTGCCAGCAGCTTTTCCACTAGCGGGTACAATGAGCAGTTCTTC
-,TRBV19,TRBJ2-7,15,once,CASSILPGVIYEQYF,TGTGCCAGTAGTATTCTCCCGGGAGTTATCTACGAGCAGTACTTC
-,TRBV7-6,TRBJ2-5,17,once,CASSLAAGAGSPETQYF,TGTGCCAGCAGCTTAGCCGCAGGGGCCGGTAGTCCGGAGACCCAGTACTTC
-,TRBV18,TRBJ1-2,14,-,CASSPSGTYYGYTF,TGTGCCAGCTCACCTTCCGGGACCTACTATGGCTACACCTTC
TRBD1,TRBV9,TRBJ2-1,15,-,CASSLRGQGYNEQFF,TGTGCCAGCAGCCTCCGGGGACAGGGTTACAATGAGCAGTTCTTC
-,TRBV6-5,TRBJ1-1,13,-,CATDFSLNTEAFF,TGTGCCACCGATTTTAGTCTGAACACTGAAGCTTTCTTT
-,TRBV5-6,TRBJ1-5,16,-,CASSHTGGVGNQPQHF,TGTGCCAGCAGCCACACGGGGGGTGTCGGCAATCAGCCCCAGCATTTT
TRBD1,TRBV7-9,TRBJ2-4,14,-,CASSLTGGQNIQYF,TGTGCCAGCAGCTTGACAGGGGGGCAAAACATTCAGTACTTC
-,TRBV6-5,TRBJ2-5,15,-,CASSYDRGPQETQYF,TGTGCCAGCAGTTACGATCGGGGTCCCCAAGAGACCCAGTACTTC
-,TRBV3-1/TRBV3-2,TRBJ2-5,16,-,CASSHSLTDLQETQYF,TGTGCCAGCAGCCACTCCCTCACAGACCTACAAGAGACCCAGTACTTC
TRBD1,TRBV19,TRBJ1-5,17,-,CASSTQNRGTSNQPQHF,TGTGCCAGTAGTACACAAAACAGGGGAACTAGCAATCAGCCCCAGCATTTT
-,TRBV18,TRBJ2-5,14,once,CASTGTPQRETQYF,TGTGCCAGCACTGGGACCCCTCAGAGGGAGACCCAGTACTTC
-,TRBV27,TRBJ1-1,13,-,CASSLAANTEAFF,TGTGCCAGCAGTTTAGCGGCGAACACTGAAGCTTTCTTT
-,TRBV6-2/TRBV6-3,TRBJ2-1,14,large,CASSPFLEYNEQFF,TGTGCCAGCAGTCCCTTTTTAGAATATAATGAGCAGTTCTTC
-,TRBV6-5,TRBJ2-3,15,-,CASRVSTGGADTQYF,TGTGCCAGCAGAGTCTCAACAGGAGGGGCGGATACGCAGTATTTT